These T cell receptor beta chains were read from a single sample in a study of T cells in tuberculosis. TCRdb keeps only in-frame clones here, not all; method: immunoSEQ multiplex PCR. The sample records more than 35,000 clones, 85% to 95% being singletons. Sample: PBMCs. These receptors were collected from a donor under 30 with latent tuberculosis or without tuberculosis infection. The conserved cysteine and the conserved F or W are not part of the CDR3 here. A row's size may be missing; if present it is once, few, many or a size class.

clone_size,cdr3_length,j_call,v_call,cdr3_aa
.,12,TRBJ1-2,TRBV28,ASSLLSVNYGYT
once,10,TRBJ1-3,TRBV7-9,ASSSQGNTIY
.,13,TRBJ1-2,TRBV27,ASSVTGGRTRGYT
.,13,TRBJ1-2,TRBV7-9,ASSRQGALDYGYT
.,13,TRBJ1-2,TRBV6-1,ASSEGGQGNYGYT
once,10,TRBJ1-6,TRBV5-1,ASRRVLGTLH
.,12,TRBJ2-5,TRBV6-1,ASRGGGRGETQY
.,11,TRBJ2-7,TRBV6-1,ASSARVSYEQY
.,14,TRBJ1-2,TRBV7-2,ASSPARDRANYGYT
.,10,TRBJ2-7,TRBV6-6,ASSRQSYEQY
.,13,TRBJ1-3,TRBV5-1,ASSLGGGSGNTIY
.,13,TRBJ1-5,TRBV5-1,ASSLGDRTNQPQH
once,14,TRBJ1-3,TRBV4-2,ASSPSTGVSGNTIY
.,14,TRBJ2-2,TRBV25-1,ASSEYTARVNGELF
.,13,TRBJ1-6,TRBV2,ASSEWGQINSPLH
.,14,TRBJ1-6,TRBV2,ASSEAPPSLNSPLH
.,10,TRBJ1-2,TRBV6-1,ASRGEGGGYT
.,12,TRBJ1-3,TRBV29-1,SAATGTVGNTIY
.,13,TRBJ1-4,TRBV19,ASSITDRLGGKLF
.,12,TRBJ2-7,TRBV6-5,ASSYSGGAGEQY
once,11,TRBJ1-1,TRBV6-1,ASGGAVNTEAF
.,13,TRBJ2-1,TRBV7-2,ASSLVAGGYNEQF
few,13,TRBJ2-7,TRBV9,ASSEREQPDYEQY
.,13,TRBJ2-3,TRBV7-3,ASSLAGYSTDTQY
.,12,TRBJ1-5,TRBV19,ANPRTGNNQPQH
.,11,TRBJ1-5,TRBV9,ASSAGGGQPQH
.,12,TRBJ2-1,TRBV30,AWSPISGQIEQF
.,9,TRBJ2-7,TRBV2,ASTGGAEQY
.,15,TRBJ2-3,TRBV4-3,ASSQDPPPGRTDTQY
.,10,TRBJ2-7,TRBV19,ATSGHPYEQY
.,15,TRBJ1-6,TRBV4-1,ASSQAPRQGVSSPLH
.,13,TRBJ1-2,TRBV27,ASSYRTGANYGYT
.,16,TRBJ2-3,TRBV4-1,ASSQGALTSGKTDTQY